This T cell receptor beta chain emerged from a study of cytomegalovirus exposure and HLA in healthy donors (dated by TCRdb to between 2016 and 2019). Broadly, across the study: According to an earlier analysis of 550 to 700 of the donors, 150 million to 200 million T cells yielded 120 million or so unique TCR beta sequences and about 300 Gb of sequence data. Around 320 gigabases of sequencing data and approximately 84 million unique TCR sequences were included in an early release covering around 600 HLA-typed donors. Among the roughly 410 genotyped donors, 81% belonged to the genetic ancestry cluster associated with self-reported Caucasian donors. The aim of the study was to test whether cataloging public T cell receptors could identify signatures of past pathogen exposure. The T cell repertoires of 700 or so subjects were profiled by immunosequencing and related to cytomegalovirus serostatus. In addition to the first cohort of roughly 670 subjects, a separate validation cohort of approximately 120 different subjects was used. To predict cytomegalovirus infection status, the study brought together high-throughput TCR immunosequencing, statistical association of individual TCRs with disease status, and machine learning. In a later analysis, previously published TCR beta repertoires from 600 to 850 donors were re-analyzed and high-resolution HLA genotyping was added so that TCR occurrence patterns could be studied. In the later analysis, no new phenotypic data were used to find candidate immune exposures; instead, reliance was placed on TCR beta sequences and their occurrence across donors. To decide whether each TCR beta V gene segment behaved as functional or pseudogenic, an earlier analysis of over 500 of the donors relied on high-throughput TCR beta sequencing. Alongside the repertoire data, information on donor age, sex, ethnicity and CMV serostatus was compiled. A later genetic analysis took genome-wide SNP genotypes for about three fifths of the roughly 670 donors and used that subset as a discovery cohort. All discovery cohort repertoires had been generated using a single sequencing platform. Class I and class II HLA loci were covered by the typing at four-digit resolution. The number of typed donors differed by locus: 629-630 for A, B, C, DRB1 and DQB1; 522 for DQA1; roughly 600 for DPA1; and roughly 470 for DPB1. Because of strong linkage in the cohort, five DR-DQ haplotypes were treated as single units for association and clustering. Among around 400 genotyped donors of the cohort, an average of roughly 240,000 unique TCR beta nucleotide sequences were sequenced per donor, roughly 20% of them non-productive. The full study reports these points: Because HLA typing was unavailable for some donors at each locus, only the typed subset was used in association tests. The presence/absence analyses assumed that sequencing depth was roughly uniform across donors, and that assumption may not be true. The authors suggested that the approach could potentially be generalized to other disease states and immunological phenotypes. Some IMGT-functional V segments, including TRBV6-2 and TRBV6-3, could not be distinguished by the 87-base-pair reads and were therefore excluded. Strong co-occurrence of HLA alleles, especially DR and DQ, made assigning TCR associations to individual alleles difficult. In this cohort, only TCR beta chains were sequenced, and detectable features were limited by the absence of alpha or paired-chain data. Most TCR sequences were seen in very few donors, while some public TCRs were found in many individuals. Linkage disequilibrium might explain the correlated functional status among segregating V segments, but an unknown experimental factor could not be ruled out. In a later genetic analysis, fewer N-insertions in productive TCRs were reported among donors in an Asian-associated ancestry cluster than the approximately 710-donor mean. A few of the identified cytomegalovirus-associated TCR beta chains were confirmed in vitro to be specific for cytomegalovirus antigens. A group of highly shared sequence variants was considered likely to be a technical artifact of the sequencing pipeline. At a false discovery rate of 0.05, a later analysis linked fewer than 20,000 TCR beta sequences to specific HLA alleles. A further reported finding was that TCR beta sequences accurately predicted the HLA-A and HLA-B alleles for most subjects in the first cohort. According to a later analysis, parvovirus B19, influenza, CMV and Epstein-Barr virus appeared linked to several top co-occurrence clusters. According to a later analysis, TCR association rates differed among HLA loci, with DRB1 alleles showing the most associated TCRs and HLA-C alleles showing the fewest. The study gave a list of about 160 TCR beta chains associated with cytomegalovirus. Immune exposure information for the cohort was limited to CMV serostatus. An earlier analysis of some 560 of the donors showed that most TCR beta V segments appeared in productive rearrangements either about 90% or about 30% of the time, which broadly matched IMGT annotations. An association between a missense DCLRE1C variant and V-gene and J-gene trimming of TCR beta chains was found in a later genetic analysis and replicated in an independent cohort. In a later analysis, HLA-associated TCR beta chains showed more clonal expansion and lower generation probabilities than non-associated chains that were equally common. Cytomegalovirus status was reported to be diagnosed by the classifier with high specificity and sensitivity in both the original and validation cohorts. Seventeen rarely observed V segments, including chromosome 9 orphons, were excluded from the earlier analysis of several hundred of the donors because counts were too low. According to a later analysis, most CMV-associated TCR beta chains appeared to be HLA-restricted, and the HLA associations seemed to be driven largely by CMV exposure.

Of note for this clone: Its binding antigen is unknown. Base qualities are not recorded, but no much larger clone differs from it by a single base.

In total, 600 or so healthy bone marrow donors made up the cohort. All cohort members were sampled while nominally healthy, although unrecorded immune exposures were likely present. The donor was CMV seronegative and belonged to the group of 350 to 400 seronegative cohort members. Every donor gave a peripheral blood sample, and the peripheral blood mononuclear cells from that sample were used for TCR beta sequencing. Genomic DNA was extracted from the blood cell samples with the Qiagen DNeasy Blood Extraction Kit. Library preparation used the immunoSEQ multiplex PCR assay. For the multiplex PCR, a mixture combining 60 forward primers for TCR Vbeta segments and 13 reverse primers for TCR Jbeta segments was used. A multiplex PCR assay on genomic DNA amplified the CDR3 region of rearranged TCR beta genes. Amplified TCR beta libraries were sequenced as 87-base-pair reads on the Illumina HiSeq System. Per the source publication's procedure: A later analysis tallied 80 million to 95 million unique TCR beta chains across the approximately 670 repertoires, and 10 million to 11 million of those chains were shared by two or more donors. A nearest-neighbor algorithm error-corrected the raw reads and collapsed the reads into unique sequences, merging closely related sequences to remove PCR and sequencing errors. Alignment of CDR3 sequences to IMGT reference sequences was used to assign V, D and J gene segments. For a sequence to be retained, at least a six-nucleotide match to both a V gene segment and a J gene segment was required. Rearrangements were classified as productive when the CDR3 lacked stop codons and remained in frame with V and J, and all other rearrangements were classified as non-productive. CDR3 was defined according to IMGT convention as the region running from the second conserved V-encoded cysteine to the conserved J-encoded phenylalanine. The earlier analysis of 450 to 750 of the donors excluded any sequence lacking an unambiguous match to a single V gene segment. In an earlier analysis of about 590 of the donors, a V segment was called functional when productive rearrangements were above 56.7%, and segregating when the standard deviation between donors exceeded 5%. A statistical classification framework was built to diagnose cytomegalovirus status from the catalog of TCR beta chain sequences. In a later analysis, V and J genes were assigned by comparing TCR nucleotide sequences against IMGT/GENE-DB human TR gene sequences. Using the TCRdist pipeline, a later analysis assigned CDR3 sequences along with most-parsimonious VDJ recombination scenarios. In a later analysis, each TCR beta chain was defined by its CDR3 amino acid sequence together with its V-gene family, and reads lacking a unique V-gene family were excluded. As a way to deal with suspected cross-contamination and a sequencing artifact, a later analysis dropped approximately 590 nucleotide sequences that were highly shared and had low generation probability. In a later analysis, a clonal expansion index for each public chain was calculated from normalized within-repertoire ranks of inferred template counts. In a later analysis, generation probabilities were computed with a VDJ recombination model fitted to out-of-frame rearrangements, and the resulting probabilities were checked against IGoR. Hypergeometric tests were used in a later analysis to score TCR-TCR, TCR-HLA and TCR-CMV co-occurrence, with a repertoire-size bias correction applied to the TCR pairs. False discovery rates were estimated in a later analysis by permuting HLA or CMV assignments 20 times. In a later analysis, co-occurring TCRs were grouped using DBSCAN, with TCRdist sequence similarity added in when clustering inside HLA-allele-positive subsets. For co-occurrence clustering, repertoires with fewer than 30,000 or more than 120,000 public chains were excluded, along with four or five repertoires with anomalous nucleotide sharing. TCRdb stores this immuneACCESS table with in-frame sequences only. Part of the clones is absent; in the studies checked, under half of the shortfall reflects unresolved V genes, and no reason is known for the rest. V, J and clone size are taken as reported in that table, and D and trimming were inferred from the DNA itself. Within this sample are approximately 160,000 clones, with approximately 71% of them counted one time only. The ten largest clonotypes hold around 4.6% of the sample.

The CDR3, cysteine through phenylalanine, is 15 amino acids long. The entry retains the CDR3 DNA only, 45 bases that are in frame from base 1. The CDR1 and CDR2 encoded by the germline V gene are SGHRS and YFSETQ. The junction shows trimming of 0 bases on V and 2 bases on J, and the gene matches do not reach 2 bases of it. This sequence originates from a male donor in good health and CMV-seronegative. The chain employs TRBV5-1 and TRBJ1-1; TRBD1 matches 9 bases in the middle. The specimen sequenced was PBMCs. The nucleotide sequence reads TGCGCCAGCAGCTTGGGGACAGGGGAAAACACTGAAGCTTTCTTT. It translates as CASSLGTGENTEAFF.